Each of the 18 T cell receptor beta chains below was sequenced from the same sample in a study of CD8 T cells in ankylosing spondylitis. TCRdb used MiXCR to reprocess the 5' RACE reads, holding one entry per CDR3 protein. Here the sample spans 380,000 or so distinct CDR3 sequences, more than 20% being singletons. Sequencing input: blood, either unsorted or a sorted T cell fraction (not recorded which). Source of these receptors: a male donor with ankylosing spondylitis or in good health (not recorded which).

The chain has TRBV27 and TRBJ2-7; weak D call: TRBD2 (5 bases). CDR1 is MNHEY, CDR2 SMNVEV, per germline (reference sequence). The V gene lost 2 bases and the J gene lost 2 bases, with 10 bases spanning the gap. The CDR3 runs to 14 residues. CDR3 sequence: CASSLTGRTYEQYF. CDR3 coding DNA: TGTGCCAGCAGTTTAACGGGGAGAACCTACGAGCAGTACTTC.

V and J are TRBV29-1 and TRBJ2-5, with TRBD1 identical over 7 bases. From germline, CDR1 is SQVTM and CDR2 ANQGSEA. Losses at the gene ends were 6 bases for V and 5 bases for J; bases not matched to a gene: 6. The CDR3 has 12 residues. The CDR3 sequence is CSVRTGEETQYF. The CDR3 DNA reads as TGCAGCGTGAGAACAGGGGAGGAGACCCAGTACTTC.

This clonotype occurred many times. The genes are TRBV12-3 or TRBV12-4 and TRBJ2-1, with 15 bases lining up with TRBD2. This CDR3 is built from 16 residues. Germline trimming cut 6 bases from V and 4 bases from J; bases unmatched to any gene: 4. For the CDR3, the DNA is TGTGCCAGCAGCCCCGGACTAGCGGGGGGGTACAATGAGCAGTTCTTC. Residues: CASSPGLAGGYNEQFF.

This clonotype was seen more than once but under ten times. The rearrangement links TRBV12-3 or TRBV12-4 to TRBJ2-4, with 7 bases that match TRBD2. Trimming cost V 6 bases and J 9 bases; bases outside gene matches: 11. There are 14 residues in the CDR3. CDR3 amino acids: CASSPGEGEGIQYF. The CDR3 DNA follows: TGTGCCAGCAGCCCCGGGGAGGGTGAAGGCATTCAGTACTTC.

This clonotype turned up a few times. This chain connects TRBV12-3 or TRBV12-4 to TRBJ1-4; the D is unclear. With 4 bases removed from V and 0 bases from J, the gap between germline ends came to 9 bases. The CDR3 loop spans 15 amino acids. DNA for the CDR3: TGTGCCAGCAGTTCCTCAGAAGCAACTAATGAAAAACTGTTTTTT. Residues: CASSSSEATNEKLFF.

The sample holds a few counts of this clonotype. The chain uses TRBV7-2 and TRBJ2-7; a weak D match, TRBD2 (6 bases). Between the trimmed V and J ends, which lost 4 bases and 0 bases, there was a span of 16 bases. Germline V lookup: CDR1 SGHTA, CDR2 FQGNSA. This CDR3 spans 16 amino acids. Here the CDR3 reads CASSSGPPGDSYEQYF. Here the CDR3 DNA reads TGTGCCAGCAGCTCAGGACCCCCGGGGGACTCCTACGAGCAGTACTTC.

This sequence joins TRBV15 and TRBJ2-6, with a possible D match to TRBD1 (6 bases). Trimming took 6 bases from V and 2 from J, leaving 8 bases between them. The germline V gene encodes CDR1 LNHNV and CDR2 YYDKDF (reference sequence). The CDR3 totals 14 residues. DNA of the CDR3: TGTGCCACCAGAGGGGGTCCTGGGGCCAACGTCCTGACTTTC. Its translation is CATRGGPGANVLTF.

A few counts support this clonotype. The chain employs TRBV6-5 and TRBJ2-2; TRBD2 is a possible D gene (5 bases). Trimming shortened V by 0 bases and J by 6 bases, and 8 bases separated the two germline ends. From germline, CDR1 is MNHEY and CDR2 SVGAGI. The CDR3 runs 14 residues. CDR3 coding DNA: TGTGCCAGCAGTTACTCGTTGGAGGCCGGGGAGCTGTTTTTT. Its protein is CASSYSLEAGELFF.

In DNA, the CDR3 is TGCAGCGTTGAAGCTGGCGGGTTCGGCGACTACGAGCAGTACTTC. Translated, it gives CSVEAGGFGDYEQYF. The chain carries TRBV29-1 and TRBJ2-7; D possibly corresponds to TRBD2 (5 bases). V was cut by 1 base and J by 3 bases, with 16 bases left in between. The CDR3 length is 15 residues. Germline CDR1 reads SQVTM; CDR2 reads ANQGSEA.

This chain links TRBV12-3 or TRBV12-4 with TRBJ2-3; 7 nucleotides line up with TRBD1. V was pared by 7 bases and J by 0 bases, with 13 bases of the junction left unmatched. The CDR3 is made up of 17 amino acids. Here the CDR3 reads CASTPRDSDTSTDTQYF. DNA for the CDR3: TGTGCCAGCACCCCCCGGGACAGTGATACTAGCACAGATACGCAGTATTTT.

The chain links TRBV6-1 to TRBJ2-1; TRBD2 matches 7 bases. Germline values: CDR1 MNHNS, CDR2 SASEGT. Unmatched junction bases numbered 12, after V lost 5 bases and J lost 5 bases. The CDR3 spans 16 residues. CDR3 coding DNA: TGTGCCAGCAGTAGGTGGGAGAGCGGGGCTGACAATGAGCAGTTCTTC. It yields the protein CASSRWESGADNEQFF.

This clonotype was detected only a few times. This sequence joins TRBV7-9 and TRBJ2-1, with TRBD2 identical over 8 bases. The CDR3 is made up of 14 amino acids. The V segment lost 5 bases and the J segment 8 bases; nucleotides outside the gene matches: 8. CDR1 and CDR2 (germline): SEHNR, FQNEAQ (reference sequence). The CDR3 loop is CASSIRGGEDEQFF. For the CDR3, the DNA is TGTGCCAGCAGCATCCGGGGGGGTGAGGATGAGCAGTTCTTC.

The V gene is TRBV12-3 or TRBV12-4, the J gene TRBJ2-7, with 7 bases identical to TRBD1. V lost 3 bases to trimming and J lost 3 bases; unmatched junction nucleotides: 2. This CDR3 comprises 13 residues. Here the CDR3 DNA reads TGTGCCAGCAGTTTCCAGGGGGTCTACGAGCAGTACTTC. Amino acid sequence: CASSFQGVYEQYF.

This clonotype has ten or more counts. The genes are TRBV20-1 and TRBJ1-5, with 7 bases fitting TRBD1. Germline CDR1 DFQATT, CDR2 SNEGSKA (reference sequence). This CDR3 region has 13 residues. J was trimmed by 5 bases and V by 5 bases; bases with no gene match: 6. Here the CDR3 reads CSARDSEYQPQHF. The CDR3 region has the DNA TGCAGTGCTCGGGACAGCGAATATCAGCCCCAGCATTTT.

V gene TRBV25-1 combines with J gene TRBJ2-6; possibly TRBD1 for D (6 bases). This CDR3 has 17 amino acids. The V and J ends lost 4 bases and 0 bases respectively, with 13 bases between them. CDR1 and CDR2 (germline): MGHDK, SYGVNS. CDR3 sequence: CASSGPNRDSGANVLTF. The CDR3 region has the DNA TGTGCCAGCAGTGGCCCAAACAGGGACTCTGGGGCCAACGTCCTGACTTTC.

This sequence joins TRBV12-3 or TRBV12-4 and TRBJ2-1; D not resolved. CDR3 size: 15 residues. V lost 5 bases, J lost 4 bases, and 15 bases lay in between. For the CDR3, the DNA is TGTGCCAGCAGTCGGAACCTTGGGCAGTACAATGAGCAGTTCTTC. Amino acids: CASSRNLGQYNEQFF.

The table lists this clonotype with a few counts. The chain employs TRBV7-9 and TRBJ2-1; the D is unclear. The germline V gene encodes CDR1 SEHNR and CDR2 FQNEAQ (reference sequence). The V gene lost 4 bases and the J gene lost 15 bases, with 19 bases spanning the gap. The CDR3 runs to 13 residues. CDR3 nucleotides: TGTGCCAGCAGCTCGCTACTGGACCCCTTGAGGTTCTTC. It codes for CASSSLLDPLRFF. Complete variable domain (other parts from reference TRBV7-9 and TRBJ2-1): DTGVSQNPRHKITKRGQNVTFRCDPISEHNRLYWYRQTLGQGPEFLTYFQNEAQLEKSRLLSDRFSAERPKGSFSTLEIQRTEQGDSAMYLCASSSLLDPLRFFGPGTRLTVL.

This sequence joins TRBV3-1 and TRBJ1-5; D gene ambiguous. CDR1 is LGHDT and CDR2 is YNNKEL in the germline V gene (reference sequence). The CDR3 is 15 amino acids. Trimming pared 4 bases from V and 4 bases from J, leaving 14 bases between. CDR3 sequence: CASSPTDAPNQPQHF. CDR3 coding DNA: TGTGCCAGCAGCCCCACGGATGCCCCAAATCAGCCCCAGCATTTT.